This TCR beta chain was profiled in a study of shared clonotypes between healthy human individuals. Sequenced by immunoSEQ multiplex PCR; TCRdb stores in-frame clones only, minus some. The data contain approximately 1,500,000 clones, nearly 99% of them seen just once; the ten biggest clones take up 0.4% to 0.45%. J lost 1 base, V lost 4 bases, and 2 bases had no gene match. Germline CDR1 LNHDA, CDR2 SQIVND (reference sequence). The CDR3 runs 15 residues. The V call is TRBV19, the J call TRBJ2-1, with TRBD1 matching 9 bases. The sequence came from a man aged 25-45 years in good health. The sample comprised naive CD4+ T cells sorted from blood. Subset of the sample: CD45RA+ positively selected. CDR3 in amino acids: CASSNRGLSYNEQFF. CDR3 DNA: TGTGCCAGTAGTAACAGGGGGCTTTCCTACAATGAGCAGTTCTTC.